A selection of T cell receptor beta chains follows, all from one sample in a study of CD8 T cells in Susac syndrome. TCRdb itself ran the immunoSEQ multiplex PCR reads through MiXCR, one entry per CDR3 protein. Of 300,000 to 350,000 distinct CDR3 sequences listed, roughly nine tenths are singletons. Material: CD4+ T cells from PBMCs. The source is a human donor with multiple sclerosis. Each CDR3 is given without its conserved first and last residue. The D gene is left open where the match is weak.

j_call	d_call	v_call	cdr3_aa
TRBJ2-7	-	TRBV27	ASSFQGVDEQY
TRBJ1-1	TRBD1	TRBV20-1	SASRGTEKNTEAF
TRBJ2-7	-	TRBV11-3	ASSLVRGTYEQY
TRBJ2-7	-	TRBV5-6	ASRPRGRGYEQY
TRBJ1-3	-	TRBV3-1	ASSQSSISGNTIY
TRBJ1-1	TRBD1	TRBV6-1	ATCRQGVIPTEAF
TRBJ2-7	-	TRBV2	ASSRTDREQY
TRBJ2-5	TRBD2	TRBV20-1	SARDSREWETQY
TRBJ2-7	-	TRBV23-1	ASSPGLPPYEQY
TRBJ2-3	-	TRBV24-1	ATSDPTQGYTQY
TRBJ1-2	-	TRBV3-1	ASSPEGVGYT
TRBJ2-5	-	TRBV20-1	SAQGGSHETQY
TRBJ1-5	-	TRBV12-3/TRBV12-4	ASSLLRQPQH
TRBJ2-1	-	TRBV12-3/TRBV12-4	ASSFLRAAGEQF
TRBJ2-7	TRBD2	TRBV7-2	ASSLGTGGAYEQY
TRBJ2-7	TRBD2	TRBV5-5	ASSWSGRYEQY
TRBJ1-1	-	TRBV12-3/TRBV12-4	ASSFNRKGSSEAF
TRBJ2-5	-	TRBV20-1	SARPGETQY
TRBJ2-2	-	TRBV30	AWSAGLDVTGELF
TRBJ2-7	-	TRBV19	ASSIDRGKQY
TRBJ1-1	-	TRBV20-1	SARTIAGVSNTEAF
TRBJ2-4	-	TRBV7-3	ASSTYGDIQY
TRBJ2-6	-	TRBV4-1	ASSHETGIGVLT
TRBJ2-3	-	TRBV16	ASSAYSSRDTQY
TRBJ1-1	TRBD1	TRBV12-3/TRBV12-4	ASSHPGTGAEAF
TRBJ2-2	-	TRBV30	ATSGQLSTGELF
TRBJ1-2	-	TRBV7-9	ASSPDRTGNYGYT
TRBJ2-1	-	TRBV30	AWSGWRSSYNEQF
TRBJ1-2	-	TRBV7-2	ASSFRFRGGGYT
TRBJ2-7	TRBD2	TRBV2	ASSGAGGAYEQY
TRBJ1-3	-	TRBV29-1	SAGTPGGNTIY
TRBJ2-7	-	TRBV21-1	ASSKALGSYEQY
TRBJ2-5	-	TRBV29-1	SVAPLGLDQETQY
TRBJ1-2	-	TRBV5-4	ASSLAAGAGGGYT
TRBJ1-1	-	TRBV28	ASRLRDTEAF
TRBJ1-4	TRBD1	TRBV6-2/TRBV6-3	ASSRTGTGSKLF
TRBJ2-1	TRBD2	TRBV7-2	ASSFSGGAQF
TRBJ2-3	-	TRBV4-2	ASSQEQASDTQY
TRBJ1-5	-	TRBV20-1	SASDSRQPQH
TRBJ2-1	TRBD1	TRBV5-5	ASSAGQGMDNEQF
TRBJ2-1	-	TRBV5-1	ASSLEGYDEQF
TRBJ2-5	-	TRBV29-1	SGEETQY
TRBJ1-2	-	TRBV7-2	ASSFPGPESGYT
TRBJ1-2	TRBD1	TRBV19	ASSVLQGDGYT
TRBJ2-3	TRBD2	TRBV5-1	ASSLESGTGRGTDTQY
TRBJ2-1	TRBD2	TRBV5-1	ASSLASGSSYNEQF
TRBJ2-3	TRBD2	TRBV29-1	SASLAGGADTQY
TRBJ2-2	TRBD1	TRBV9	ASSVVGQVNTGELF